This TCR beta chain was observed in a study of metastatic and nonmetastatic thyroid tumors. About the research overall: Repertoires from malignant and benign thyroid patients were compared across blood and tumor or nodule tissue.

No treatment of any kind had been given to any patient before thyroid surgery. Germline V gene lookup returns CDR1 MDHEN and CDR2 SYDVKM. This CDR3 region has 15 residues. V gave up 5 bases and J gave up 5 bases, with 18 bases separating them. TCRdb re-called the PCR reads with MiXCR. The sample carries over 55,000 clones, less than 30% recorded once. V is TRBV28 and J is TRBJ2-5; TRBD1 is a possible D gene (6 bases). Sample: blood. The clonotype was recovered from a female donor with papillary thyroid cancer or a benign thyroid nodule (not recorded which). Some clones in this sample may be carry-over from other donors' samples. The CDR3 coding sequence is TGTGCCAGCAGTCCCTACGGACAGTTTGGGGAGACCCAGTACTTC. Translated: CASSPYGQFGETQYF.